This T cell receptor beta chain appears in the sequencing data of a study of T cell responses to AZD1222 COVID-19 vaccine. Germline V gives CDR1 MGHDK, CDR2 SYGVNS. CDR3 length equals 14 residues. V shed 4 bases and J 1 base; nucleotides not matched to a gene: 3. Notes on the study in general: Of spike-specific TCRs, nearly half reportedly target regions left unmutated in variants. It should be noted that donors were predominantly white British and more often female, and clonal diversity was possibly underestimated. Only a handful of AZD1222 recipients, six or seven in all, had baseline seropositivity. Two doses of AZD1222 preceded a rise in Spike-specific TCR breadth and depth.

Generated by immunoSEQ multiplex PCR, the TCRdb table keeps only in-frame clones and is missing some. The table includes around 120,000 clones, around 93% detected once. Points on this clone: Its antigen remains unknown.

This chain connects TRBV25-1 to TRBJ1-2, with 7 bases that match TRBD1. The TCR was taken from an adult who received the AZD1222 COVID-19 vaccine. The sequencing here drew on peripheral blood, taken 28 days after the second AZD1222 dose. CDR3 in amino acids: CASSAGGDNYGYTF. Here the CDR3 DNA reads TGTGCCAGCAGTGCAGGGGGGGATAACTATGGCTACACCTTC.